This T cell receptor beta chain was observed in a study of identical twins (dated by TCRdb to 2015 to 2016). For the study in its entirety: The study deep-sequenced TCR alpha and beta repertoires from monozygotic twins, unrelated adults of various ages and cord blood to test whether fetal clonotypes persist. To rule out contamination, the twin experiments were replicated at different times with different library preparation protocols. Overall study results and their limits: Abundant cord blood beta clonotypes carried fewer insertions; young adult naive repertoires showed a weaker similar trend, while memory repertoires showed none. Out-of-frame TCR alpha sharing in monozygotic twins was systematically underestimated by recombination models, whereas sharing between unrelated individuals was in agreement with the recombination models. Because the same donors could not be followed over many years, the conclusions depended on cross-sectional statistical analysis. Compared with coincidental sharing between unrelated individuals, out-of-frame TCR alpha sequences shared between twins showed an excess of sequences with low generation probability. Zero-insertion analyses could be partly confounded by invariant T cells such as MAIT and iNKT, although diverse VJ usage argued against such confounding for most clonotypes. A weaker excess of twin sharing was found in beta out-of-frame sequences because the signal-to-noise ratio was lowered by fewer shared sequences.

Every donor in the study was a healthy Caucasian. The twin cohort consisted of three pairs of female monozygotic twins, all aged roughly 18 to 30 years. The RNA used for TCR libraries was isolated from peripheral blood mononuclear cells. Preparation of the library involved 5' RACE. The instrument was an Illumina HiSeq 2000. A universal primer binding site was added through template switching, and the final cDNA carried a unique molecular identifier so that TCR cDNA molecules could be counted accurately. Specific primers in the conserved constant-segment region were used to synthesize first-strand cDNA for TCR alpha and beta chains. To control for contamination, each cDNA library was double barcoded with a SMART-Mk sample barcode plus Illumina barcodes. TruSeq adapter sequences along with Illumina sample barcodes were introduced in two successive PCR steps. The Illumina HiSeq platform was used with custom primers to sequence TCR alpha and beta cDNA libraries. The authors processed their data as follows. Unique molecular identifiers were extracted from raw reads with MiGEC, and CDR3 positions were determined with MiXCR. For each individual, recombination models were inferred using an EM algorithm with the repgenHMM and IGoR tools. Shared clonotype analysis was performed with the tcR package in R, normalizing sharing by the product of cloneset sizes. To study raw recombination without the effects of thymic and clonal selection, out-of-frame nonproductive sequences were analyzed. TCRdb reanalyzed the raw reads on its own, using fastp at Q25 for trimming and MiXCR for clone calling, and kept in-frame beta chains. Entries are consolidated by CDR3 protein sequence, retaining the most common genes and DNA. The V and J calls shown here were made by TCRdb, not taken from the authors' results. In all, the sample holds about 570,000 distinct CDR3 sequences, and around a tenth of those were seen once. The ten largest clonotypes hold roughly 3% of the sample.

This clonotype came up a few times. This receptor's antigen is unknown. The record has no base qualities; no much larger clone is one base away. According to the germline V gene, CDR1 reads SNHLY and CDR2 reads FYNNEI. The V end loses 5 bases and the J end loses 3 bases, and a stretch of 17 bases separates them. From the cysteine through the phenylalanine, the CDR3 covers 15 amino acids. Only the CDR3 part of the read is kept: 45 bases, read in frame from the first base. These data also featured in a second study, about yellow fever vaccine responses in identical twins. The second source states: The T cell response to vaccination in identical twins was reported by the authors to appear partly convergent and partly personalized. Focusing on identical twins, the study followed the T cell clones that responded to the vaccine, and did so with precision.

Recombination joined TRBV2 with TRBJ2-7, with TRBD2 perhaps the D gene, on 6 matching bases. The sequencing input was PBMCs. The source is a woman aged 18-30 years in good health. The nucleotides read TGTGCCAGCAGTCGAGTGCTAGCGTCGAACTACGAGCAGTACTTC. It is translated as CASSRVLASNYEQYF.